The 16 T cell receptor beta chains below come from one sample, sequenced in a study of Ad26.COV2.S vaccination and SARS-CoV-2 variants (dated by TCRdb to the early 2020s). The intended sense of this specimen's treatment or condition label: around 19 received Ad26.COV2.S at low or high dose, single or two shots; several received placebo; per-sample allocation not given. Repertoires of vaccine and placebo recipients were sequenced from samples taken on day 63 after the first injection. Libraries were made using the immunoSEQ multiplex PCR assay. TCRdb took this table from immuneACCESS and kept in-frame rearrangements with V and J called. Such tables lack part of the clones; where checked against another copy, unresolved V genes explain under half of the gap, and the rest is unexplained. Present in this sample are a few hundred thousand clones, around 91% of which were seen just once. In total, the top ten clones hold less than 5.5% of the sample.

Sample: peripheral blood, taken in a trial of Ad26.COV2.S vaccine versus placebo. The receptor set was obtained from a person between 18 and 65 years old who received the Ad26.COV2.S COVID-19 vaccine or a placebo.

This clone has only one observation. The chain is built from TRBV5-1 and TRBJ2-5; 14 nucleotides align to TRBD2. With V trimmed by 4 bases and J by 5 bases, 4 bases remained unmatched. CDR1 and CDR2 from the germline V gene are SGHRS and YFSETQ. The CDR3 runs 15 residues. CDR3 sequence: CASSRGTSGSETQYF. The DNA for the CDR3 is TGCGCCAGCAGCCGTGGGACTAGCGGGAGTGAGACCCAGTACTTC.

The table lists this clone with a count of one. The genes are TRBV7-6 and TRBJ1-6; possible D gene TRBD1, 6 bases. V lost 1 base and J 3 bases, leaving 13 bases between the germline ends. The CDR3 runs to 17 residues. Germline assignment: CDR1 SGHVS and CDR2 FNYEAQ. CDR3 DNA: TGTGCCAGCAGCTTAGTCAGGGGAGGCGGCTATAATTCACCCCTCCACTTT. Translated: CASSLVRGGGYNSPLHF.

The rearrangement joins TRBV3-1 (or the pseudogene TRBV3-2) to TRBJ2-7; a weak D match, TRBD1 (7 bases). Germline V lookup: CDR1 LGHDT, CDR2 YNNKEL (reference sequence). Between the trimmed V and J ends, which lost 4 bases and 6 bases, there was a span of 16 bases. The CDR3 covers 14 residues. The CDR3 region is CASSPQGGRSEQYF. DNA for the CDR3: TGTGCCAGCAGCCCGCAGGGGGGCAGGTCCGAGCAGTACTTC.

The chain links TRBV9 to TRBJ1-6, with D unresolved. Per germline, CDR1 SGDLS and CDR2 YYNGEE. CDR3 length equals 17 residues. V gave up 3 bases and J gave up 0 bases, with 13 bases separating them. The CDR3: CASSEAGESSYNSPLHF. The CDR3 bases are TGTGCCAGCAGCGAAGCTGGGGAGAGCTCCTATAATTCACCCCTCCACTTT.

V gene TRBV6-5 combines with J gene TRBJ1-5, with D tentatively TRBD1 (5 bases). Germline V lookup: CDR1 MNHEY, CDR2 SVGAGI. The CDR3 has 13 residues. V was pared by 6 bases and J by 0 bases, with 6 bases between. CDR3 loop: CASSRDSNQPQHF. The DNA of the CDR3 is TGTGCCAGCAGCAGGGATAGCAATCAGCCCCAGCATTTT.

V is TRBV28 and J is TRBJ1-1; D uncertain. From germline, CDR1 is MDHEN and CDR2 SYDVKM. V lost 5 bases and J lost 1, with 8 bases in between. The CDR3 spans 13 residues. This chain's CDR3 is CASSNNKNTEAFF. The CDR3 nucleotides read TGTGCCAGCAGTAACAACAAGAACACTGAAGCTTTCTTT.

The chain joins TRBV3-1 (or the pseudogene TRBV3-2) to TRBJ1-4; D is undetermined. V was shortened by 1 base and J by 1 base, with 7 bases between the two germline ends. Germline CDR1 and CDR2: LGHDT and YNNKEL (reference sequence). This CDR3 has 15 amino acids. In DNA, the CDR3 is TGTGCCAGCAGCCAAGTAGCCAGAACTAATGAAAAACTGTTTTTT. It yields the protein CASSQVARTNEKLFF.

The rearrangement uses TRBV7-2 and TRBJ1-3, with D unclear. V shed 5 bases and J shed 0 bases, with 14 bases lying between them. This CDR3 has 16 amino acids. Germline V gene lookup returns CDR1 SGHTA and CDR2 FQGNSA. In nucleotides, the CDR3 is TGTGCCAGCAGCCCCAGAACAGTCAACTCTGGAAACACCATATATTTT. Protein sequence: CASSPRTVNSGNTIYF. Combining the CDR3 with reference TRBV7-2 and TRBJ1-3 gives the whole variable domain GAGVSQSPSNKVTEKGKDVELRCDPISGHTALYWYRQSLGQGLEFLIYFQGNSAPDKSGLPSDRFSAERTGGSVSTLTIQRTQQEDSAVYLCASSPRTVNSGNTIYFGEGSWLTVV.

This chain connects TRBV29-1 to TRBJ2-2; D is undetermined. Trimming shortened V by 4 bases and J by 5 bases, and 11 bases separated the two germline ends. This CDR3 comprises 13 residues. Per the germline V gene, CDR1 is SQVTM and CDR2 is ANQGSEA. This chain's CDR3 is CSVVTWGTGELFF. The DNA of the CDR3 is TGCAGCGTTGTAACTTGGGGTACCGGGGAGCTGTTTTTT.

The CDR3 region has the DNA TGTGCCACCAGCTCCCACCGGGTGGGCTACACCTTC. Its translation is CATSSHRVGYTF. The chain recombines TRBV15 with TRBJ1-2; D is uncertain. The V end was cut by 5 bases, the J end by 8 bases, with 12 bases between. The CDR3 contains 12 residues. Germline CDR1 LNHNV, CDR2 YYDKDF (reference sequence).

The chain joins TRBV7-8 to TRBJ2-1, with a weak D call TRBD2 (6 bases). Trimming took 4 bases from V and 0 from J, leaving 13 bases between them. This CDR3 has 16 residues. CDR1 is SGHVS and CDR2 is FQNEAQ in the germline V gene. CDR3 nucleotide sequence: TGTGCCAGCAGCTACGGAGGGCCGGGCTCCTACAATGAGCAGTTCTTC. It yields the protein CASSYGGPGSYNEQFF.

The count of this clone is one. The chain employs TRBV4-1 and TRBJ2-1; 10 bases are shared with TRBD2. The CDR3 runs 16 residues. Trimming cost V 4 bases and J 5 bases; bases outside gene matches: 8. Germline lookup yields CDR1 MGHRA and CDR2 YSYEKL. In nucleotides, the CDR3 is TGCGCCAGCAGCCCTTTAGCGGGAGGTATGGACAATGAGCAGTTCTTC. Its translation: CASSPLAGGMDNEQFF.

About this clone itself: One base away lies a much larger clone, so this may be a sequencing read error. The chain is built from TRBV7-3 and TRBJ2-1; D not resolved. The CDR3 consists of 11 residues. Trimming pared 5 bases from V and 4 bases from J, leaving 3 bases between. The germline V gene has CDR1 SGHTA and CDR2 FQGTGA. The CDR3 nucleotides are TGTGCCAGCAGCGATTACAATGAGCAGTTCTTC. Its translation: CASSDYNEQFF.

The chain has TRBV6-2 or TRBV6-3 and TRBJ2-7, with TRBD2 matching over 8 bases. The CDR3 covers 15 residues. Germline loops: CDR1 MNHEY, CDR2 SVGEGT. J was trimmed by 4 bases and V by 6 bases; bases with no gene match: 11. The CDR3 loop is CASSEAGGPPYEQYF. DNA for the CDR3: TGTGCCAGCAGCGAGGCGGGAGGCCCGCCGTACGAGCAGTACTTC.

The gene calls are TRBV7-9 and TRBJ1-2; 8 bases map to TRBD1. V gave up 4 bases and J gave up 0 bases; unmatched junction bases: 7. CDR1 and CDR2 from the germline V gene are SEHNR and FQNEAQ (reference sequence). The CDR3 extends over 16 amino acids. CDR3 sequence: CASSSSGTGTNYGYTF. CDR3 DNA sequence: TGTGCCAGCAGCTCCTCCGGGACAGGTACTAACTATGGCTACACCTTC.

The chain couples TRBV5-1 to TRBJ2-5; weak D call: TRBD1 (6 bases). The V gene's germline CDR1 is SGHRS and CDR2 YFSETQ. The CDR3 has 14 amino acids. The V and J ends lost 1 base and 4 bases respectively, with 11 bases between them. CDR3 sequence: CASSLLWGPETQYF. The DNA of the CDR3 is TGCGCCAGCAGCTTGCTGTGGGGGCCAGAGACCCAGTACTTC.